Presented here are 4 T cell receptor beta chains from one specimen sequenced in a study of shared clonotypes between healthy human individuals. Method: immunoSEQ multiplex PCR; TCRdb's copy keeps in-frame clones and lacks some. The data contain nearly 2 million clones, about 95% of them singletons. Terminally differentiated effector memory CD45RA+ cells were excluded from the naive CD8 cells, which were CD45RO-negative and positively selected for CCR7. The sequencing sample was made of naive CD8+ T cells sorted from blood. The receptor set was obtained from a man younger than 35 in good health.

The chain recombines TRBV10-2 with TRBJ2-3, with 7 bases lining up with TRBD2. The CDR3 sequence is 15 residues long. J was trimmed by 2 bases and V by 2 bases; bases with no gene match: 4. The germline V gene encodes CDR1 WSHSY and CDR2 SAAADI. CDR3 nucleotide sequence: TGCGCCAGCAGTGAGCCCCGGGACTACACAGATACGCAGTATTTT. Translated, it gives CASSEPRDYTDTQYF.

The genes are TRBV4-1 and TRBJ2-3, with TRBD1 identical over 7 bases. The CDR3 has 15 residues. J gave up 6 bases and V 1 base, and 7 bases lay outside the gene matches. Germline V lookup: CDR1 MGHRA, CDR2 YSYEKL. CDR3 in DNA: TGCGCCAGCAGCCAAGGGGACAGAGACCCGGATACGCAGTATTTT. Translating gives CASSQGDRDPDTQYF.

CDR3 sequence: CASSAGTEEGYQPQHF. In DNA, the CDR3 is TGTGCCAGCAGCGCCGGGACAGAAGAAGGCTATCAGCCCCAGCATTTT. V gene TRBV9 combines with J gene TRBJ1-5; 7 bases agree with TRBD1. Germline V gene lookup returns CDR1 SGDLS and CDR2 YYNGEE. J was trimmed by 5 bases and V by 3 bases; bases with no gene match: 11. This CDR3 is 16 amino acids long. Full variable domain (remainder filled in from reference TRBV9 and TRBJ1-5): DSGVTQTPKHLITATGQRVTLRCSPRSGDLSVYWYQQSLDQGLQFLIQYYNGEERAKGNILERFSAQQFPDLHSELNLSSLELGDSALYFCASSAGTEEGYQPQHFGDGTRLSIL.

The CDR3 DNA reads as TGCAGCGTAGCCTTGGACGAGTCTTTGGGACAGCCCCAGCATTTT. This codes for CSVALDESLGQPQHF. The chain employs TRBV29-1 and TRBJ1-5; D unresolved. Germline V lookup: CDR1 SQVTM, CDR2 ANQGSEA. CDR3 length: 15 residues. Trimming left V 6 bases short and J 7 bases short, with 22 bases between.